Each of the 23 T cell receptor beta chains below was sequenced from the same sample in a study of radiotherapy plus CTLA-4 blockade in lung cancer. Libraries were prepared by immunoSEQ multiplex PCR; TCRdb keeps only in-frame clonotypes and omits some of them. Here the sample spans tens of thousands of clones, about 70% being singletons. Source: peripheral blood, taken from a patient treated with radiotherapy plus ipilimumab. The receptors here all came from a human donor with non-small cell lung cancer whose response to radiotherapy plus ipilimumab could not be evaluated.

A word on this clone: A read error may produce the germline difference seen at one junction end. CDR3 amino acids: CAIGDSYGYTF. CDR3 coding DNA: TGTGCCATCGGTGACTCCTATGGCTACACCTTC. V and J are TRBV10-3 and TRBJ1-2; D ambiguous. The CDR3 sequence is 11 residues long. The V gene's germline CDR1 is ENHRY and CDR2 SYGVKD.

The chain combines TRBV11-2 with TRBJ2-7; weak D call: TRBD1 (6 bases). The length of the CDR3 is 14 residues. With 3 bases removed from V and 0 bases from J, the gap between germline ends came to 9 bases. The germline V gene has CDR1 SGHAT and CDR2 FQNNGV. The CDR3 DNA follows: TGTGCCAGCAGCTTTTCAGGGGACTCCTACGAGCAGTACTTC. Amino acids: CASSFSGDSYEQYF.

The rearrangement links TRBV30 to TRBJ2-7; D might be TRBD1 (5 bases). This CDR3 region has 12 residues. V lost 5 bases and J lost 3, with 11 bases in between. Looked up from germline, CDR1 is GTSNPN and CDR2 is SVGIG (reference sequence). CDR3 region: CAWGRVSYEQYF. The CDR3 nucleotides read TGTGCCTGGGGCAGGGTCAGCTACGAGCAGTACTTC.

V is TRBV5-1 and J is TRBJ2-1; 9 nucleotides align to TRBD2. The CDR3 loop spans 15 amino acids. Losses at the gene ends were 6 bases for V and 7 bases for J; bases not matched to a gene: 11. Germline CDR1 and CDR2: SGHRS and YFSETQ. The CDR3 reads CASTLTVAGVNEQFF. The CDR3 bases are TGCGCCAGCACCCTCACCGTAGCGGGAGTGAATGAGCAGTTCTTC.

V and J are TRBV6-1 and TRBJ2-3; weak D call: TRBD2 (5 bases). This CDR3 has 15 residues. Germline assignment: CDR1 MNHNS and CDR2 SASEGT. The V end lost 8 bases, the J end lost 4 bases, and 19 bases lay between the germline ends. CDR3 DNA sequence: TGTGCCAGCGGACTCTGCGGTCTATTCTCAGATACGCAGTATTTT. Amino acid sequence: CASGLCGLFSDTQYF.

The genes are TRBV11-2 and TRBJ2-2; 9 bases line up with TRBD1. This CDR3 is built from 15 residues. V shed 5 bases, J shed 3 bases, and the junction held 4 bases outside the gene matches. Germline lookup yields CDR1 SGHAT and CDR2 FQNNGV. The CDR3 spells CASSRDREDTGELFF. In nucleotides, the CDR3 is TGTGCCAGCAGCCGGGACAGGGAGGACACCGGGGAGCTGTTTTTT.

V is TRBV7-2 and J is TRBJ2-7; TRBD2 matches 10 bases. Trimming cost V 3 bases and J 5 bases; bases outside gene matches: 16. CDR3 size: 18 residues. Germline assignment: CDR1 SGHTA and CDR2 FQGNSA. DNA of the CDR3: TGTGCCAGCAGCTTGGGGCCTAGCGGGAGCCCAGAGACCCACGAGCAGTACTTC. Its translation is CASSLGPSGSPETHEQYF.

V usage is TRBV5-4 and J usage is TRBJ1-2; D is uncertain. The germline V gene encodes CDR1 SGHNT and CDR2 YYREEE (reference sequence). V was clipped by 0 bases and J by 1 base, with 13 bases between them. This CDR3 is built from 16 residues. CDR3 residues: CASSLGAGGSNYGYTF. CDR3 coding DNA: TGTGCCAGCAGCTTGGGGGCGGGAGGGAGTAACTATGGCTACACCTTC. Using reference TRBV5-4 and TRBJ1-2 for the parts outside the CDR3, the full variable domain is ETGVTQSPTHLIKTRGQQVTLRCSSQSGHNTVSWYQQALGQGPQFIFQYYREEENGRGNFPPRFSGLQFPNYSSELNVNALELDDSALYLCASSLGAGGSNYGYTFGSGTRLTVV.

The rearrangement links TRBV10-3 to TRBJ2-1; the match to TRBD2 covers 9 bases. Germline V gene lookup returns CDR1 ENHRY and CDR2 SYGVKD. The CDR3 has 16 residues. The ends lost 2 bases at V and 4 bases at J; junction bases unmatched: 6. The CDR3 DNA follows: TGTGCCATCAGTGAGGGGGTCGCGGGAGGGTACAATGAGCAGTTCTTC. Translating gives CAISEGVAGGYNEQFF.

This rearrangement joins TRBV6-5 to TRBJ1-5; no reliable D call. V was trimmed by 0 bases and J by 4 bases, leaving 7 bases between them. Germline CDR1 MNHEY, CDR2 SVGAGI. The CDR3 has 14 residues. The CDR3 region has the DNA TGTGCCAGCAGTTACTCGGCGGGGAATCAGCCCCAGCATTTT. Translated, it gives CASSYSAGNQPQHF.

This rearrangement joins TRBV19 to TRBJ1-1, with 10 bases matching TRBD1. V was clipped by 7 bases and J by 4 bases; unmatched bases: 6. CDR3 length: 14 residues. Germline CDR1 and CDR2: LNHDA and SQIVND (reference sequence). The CDR3, as DNA: TGTGCCAGTAAGGGGACAGGGGAAAGCACTGAAGCTTTCTTT. It translates to CASKGTGESTEAFF.

This chain uses TRBV29-1 with TRBJ1-2; TRBD1 might be the D (6 bases). The V and J ends lost 5 bases and 7 bases respectively, with 23 bases between them. This CDR3 spans 15 amino acids. Germline CDR1 reads SQVTM; CDR2 reads ANQGSEA. The CDR3 loop reads CSVTRQVYGRGGYTF. As DNA, the CDR3 is TGCAGCGTTACTCGACAGGTTTACGGGAGGGGTGGCTACACCTTC.

The chain has TRBV30 and TRBJ2-5; D may be TRBD1 (5 bases). This CDR3 comprises 12 residues. CDR1 is GTSNPN, CDR2 SVGIG, per germline (reference sequence). Trimming cost V 4 bases and J 5 bases, with 11 bases left between them. In DNA form, the CDR3 reads TGTGCCTGGACTCGACAGTGGGAGACCCAGTACTTC. It is translated as CAWTRQWETQYF.

This clone was detected a few times. In nucleotides, the CDR3 is TGTGCCAGTAGTATTGGACAGGGCTATGAGCAGTTCTTC. This translates into CASSIGQGYEQFF. This chain links TRBV19 with TRBJ2-1; 8 nucleotides line up with TRBD1. There are 13 residues in the CDR3. Looked up from germline, CDR1 is LNHDA and CDR2 is SQIVND (reference sequence). V trimming: 3 bases; J trimming: 8 bases; junction bases outside the gene matches: 3.

The rearrangement uses TRBV9 and TRBJ2-7, with 9 positions matching TRBD2. The ends lost 0 bases at V and 2 bases at J; junction bases unmatched: 18. The germline CDR1 and CDR2 sequences are SGDLS and YYNGEE. This CDR3 has 20 amino acids. For the CDR3, the DNA is TGTGCCAGCAGCGTAGCTAGCAGGCGGGTAGCGGGAGATATTCCCTACGAGCAGTACTTC. This gives the protein CASSVASRRVAGDIPYEQYF.

The chain uses TRBV27 and TRBJ1-1; tentatively, D is TRBD1 (6 bases). V lost 6 bases to trimming and J lost 4 bases, with 15 bases between them. There are 14 residues in the CDR3. The V gene's germline CDR1 is MNHEY and CDR2 SMNVEV (reference sequence). CDR3 nucleotides: TGTGCCAGCAGCTTTACAGGGTCTTCCACTGAAGCTTTCTTT. Its translation is CASSFTGSSTEAFF.

This chain uses TRBV11-3 with TRBJ1-1; 8 nucleotides line up with TRBD1. V was pared by 0 bases and J by 0 bases, with 12 bases of the junction left unmatched. The CDR3 contains 19 residues. Germline lookup yields CDR1 SGHNT and CDR2 YENEEA. The DNA of the CDR3 is TGTGCCAGCAGCTTAGATAGTTTTTGGCAGGGGGCAATGAACACTGAAGCTTTCTTT. Its protein product is CASSLDSFWQGAMNTEAFF.

The J gene is TRBJ1-4, the V gene TRBV25-1, with D possibly matching TRBD1 (6 bases). This CDR3 region has 13 residues. V was cut by 7 bases and J by 7 bases, with 13 bases left in between. Germline V gives CDR1 MGHDK, CDR2 SYGVNS. The CDR3 spells CASTRQASEKLFF. CDR3 bases: TGTGCCAGCACTAGACAGGCGAGTGAAAAACTGTTTTTT.

V and J are TRBV5-1 and TRBJ2-1; possible D gene TRBD2, 6 bases. Germline loops: CDR1 SGHRS, CDR2 YFSETQ. This CDR3 has 14 residues. With 7 bases removed from V and 5 bases from J, the gap between germline ends came to 16 bases. The CDR3 reads CASRNRDLNNEQFF. The CDR3 DNA is TGCGCCAGCCGGAATCGGGACTTGAACAATGAGCAGTTCTTC.

The chain joins TRBV27 to TRBJ2-1; tentative D call: TRBD2 (6 bases). V lost 3 bases to trimming and J lost 0 bases, with 9 bases between them. The CDR3 is 15 residues long. Germline V CDR1 and CDR2: MNHEY, SMNVEV (reference sequence). CDR3 in DNA: TGTGCCAGCAGTTTCTGGCGGGGCTCCTACAATGAGCAGTTCTTC. It translates to CASSFWRGSYNEQFF.

CDR3: CASSMTGGAETQYF. The CDR3 DNA reads as TGTGCCAGTAGTATGACAGGGGGCGCGGAGACCCAGTACTTC. The chain combines TRBV19 with TRBJ2-5; 10 nucleotides line up with TRBD1. Losses at the gene ends were 3 bases for V and 5 bases for J; bases not matched to a gene: 3. Germline values: CDR1 LNHDA, CDR2 SQIVND (reference sequence). The CDR3 runs to 14 residues. The full variable domain, with the rest looked up from reference TRBV19 and TRBJ2-5, is DGGITQSPKYLFRKEGQNVTLSCEQNLNHDAMYWYRQDPGQGLRLIYYSQIVNDFQKGDIAEGYSVSREKKESFPLTVTSAQKNPTAFYLCASSMTGGAETQYFGPGTRLLVL.

This clone was detected only a few times. The CDR3 bases are TGTGCCAGCAGCCGGGCCGGGGACAGGGCTTACGAGCAGTACTTC. This sequence encodes CASSRAGDRAYEQYF. J is TRBJ2-7 and V is TRBV5-4, with TRBD1 identical over 9 bases. The J segment lost 4 bases and the V segment lost 4 bases, leaving 9 bases of the junction unmatched. The CDR3 sequence is 15 residues long. The V gene's germline CDR1 is SGHNT and CDR2 YYREEE (reference sequence).

CDR3 nucleotides: TGCAGTGTTGGGGTGACAGATGAAGCTTTCTTT. Protein sequence: CSVGVTDEAFF. The rearrangement joins TRBV20-1 to TRBJ1-1, with a possible D match to TRBD1 (5 bases). The germline gives CDR1 DFQATT, CDR2 SNEGSKA (reference sequence). CDR3 length: 11 amino acids. Trimming stripped 7 bases from V and 7 bases from J, with 13 bases between.